Listed here is a single T cell receptor beta chain. The target of this receptor is not known. The read ends 3 residues shy of where the CDR3 ends; the end is completed using the germline J gene. The sample's treatment or condition label, in plain terms: autologous CTL019 cells: CD19 CAR with 4-1BB and CD3 zeta domains. The CD19 CAR incorporated TCR zeta and 4-1BB costimulatory signaling domains. T cells for CTL019 manufacturing were collected from peripheral blood by leukapheresis. The DNeasy Blood and Tissue Kit was used to extract genomic DNA from pre-infusion T cells, peripheral blood, or sorted post-infusion T cells. The CDR3 spans 12 residues, from the cysteine through the phenylalanine. Of the CDR3's DNA, 27 bases were read; they are in frame from base 1. The CDR1 and CDR2 encoded by the germline V gene are SGHAT and FQNNGV. Trimming at the junction amounts to 5 bases on V and 1 base on J, and the germline ends lie 5 bases apart.

The entry originates in a study of TET2 disruption in CD19-targeted CAR T cells (dated by TCRdb to about 2018). In terms of the full investigation: No additional inclusion criteria were applied, and the number of samples was determined by the original clinical trial design and by sample availability.

What the study reported, not specific to this receptor: Conclusions about the patient's CAR T cells rested on extensive analysis of a single subject.

The immunoSEQ assay was used for deep sequencing of the TCR beta chain. For the original study's pipeline: Only productive TCR beta rearrangements went into calculating clonotype frequencies. TCRdb provides this immuneACCESS table in a form limited to in-frame rearrangements. Some clones are lacking; in checked studies, under half of them reflect an unresolved V gene, and why the rest are absent is not known. The V and J calls and clone size are taken from that table; D and trimming were inferred from the DNA. The sample table holds 20,000 to 30,000 clones. Of the sample, more than 1.5% falls within the top ten clones.

This clonotype was sampled from a man in his sixties or seventies with chronic lymphocytic leukemia. This chain joins TRBV11-2 to TRBJ1-1, with TRBD1 perhaps the D gene, on 5 matching bases. The material was CD8- CAR+ T cells sorted from cultured blood T cells, obtained for CD19 CAR T cell therapy. The sample's cell subset or site label, decoded: CD8-negative CAR-positive T cells from the infusion product. The sequenced part of the CDR3 DNA is TGTGCCAGCAGCACAGGGAACACTGAA. Its protein product is CASSTGNTE. The complete CDR3 reads CASSTGNTEAFF.